This TCR beta chain was captured in a study of blood T cell repertoires in COVID-19. Overall study context: From the United States, Italy and Spain came samples of acute and convalescent COVID-19. Sample material is recorded as cDNA or gDNA derived from T cells, B-cell-depleted T cells, or PBMCs.

With 6 bases clipped from V and 4 bases from J, the junction kept 9 bases outside the gene matches. The CDR3 contains 16 residues. CDR1 is WSHSY, CDR2 SAAADI, per germline. Original handling: Using reference gene primer amplification, nucleated cell counts were estimated. Using immunoSEQ multiplex PCR, the repertoire was profiled, and TCRdb retains in-frame clones only, with some absent. V, J and clone size are taken as reported in that table, and D and trimming were inferred from the DNA itself. The sample lists some 240,000 clones; about 91% were seen once. The J gene is TRBJ2-5, the V gene TRBV10-2; 12 nucleotides agree with TRBD2. The sample taken for sequencing was peripheral blood. The sequence was collected from a woman aged 35 to 49 who had recovered from COVID-19. The DNA of the CDR3 is TGCGCCAGCAGGCGGGCTAGCGGGGGGGACGGAGAGACCCAGTACTTC. Translated: CASRRASGGDGETQYF.